The sequence of this T cell receptor (beta chain) was determined in a study of OX40 agonist ivuxolimab in advanced cancers. Background on the study: Patients enrolled in dose escalation were diagnosed with hepatocellular carcinoma, melanoma, renal cell or head and neck cancer. Antecedent anti-PD-1, anti-PD-L1 or anti-CTLA-4 therapy was permissible, with about 40% having received some. Whole-study findings and limits: Among the lowest peripheral clonal expansion occurred in 0.1-3.0 mg/kg partial responders. Among T cells, CD8+ cells averaged more expanded clones than CD4+ cells.

On this clone itself: Its antigen is unidentified.

The germline gives CDR1 LGHNA, CDR2 YSLEER. There are 14 residues in the CDR3. V lost 6 bases and J 8 bases, leaving 19 bases between the germline ends. The protocol was immunoSEQ multiplex PCR, while the TCRdb copy is restricted to in-frame clones and leaves out a portion. The table shows 50,000 to 80,000 clones, with about 91% occurring only once. The source was CD4+ or CD8+ T cells sorted from blood, collected in a trial of the OX40 agonist ivuxolimab. The sequence was collected from an adult with an advanced solid tumor such as melanoma, head and neck, liver or kidney cancer. This chain uses TRBV4-3 with TRBJ1-1; TRBD1 is a possible D gene (6 bases). DNA for the CDR3: TGCGCCAGCAGGGCGACAGGTCGATACGGGGAAGCTTTCTTT. It is translated as CASRATGRYGEAFF.